Each of the 30 T cell receptor beta chains below was sequenced from the same sample in a study of CD8 T cells in Susac syndrome. A quantity of about 0.45 to 1 ug RNA underwent reverse transcription using random hexamers. One entry per CDR3 protein, called by TCRdb with MiXCR from the immunoSEQ multiplex PCR reads. The data show 100,000 to 150,000 distinct CDR3 sequences, 90% to 95% seen once. Sequencing used CD8+ T cells from PBMCs. The receptors were gathered from a human donor with Susac syndrome.

The V call is TRBV30, the J call TRBJ2-7; D is unresolved. The CDR3 is 13 residues long. Germline CDR1 is GTSNPN and CDR2 is SVGIG (reference sequence). V lost 5 bases and J lost 0, with 11 bases in between. CDR3 nucleotides: TGTGCCTGGGGACGGGTTAGCTCCTACGAGCAGTACTTC. Translated: CAWGRVSSYEQYF.

J is TRBJ2-7 and V is TRBV20-1; TRBD1 matches at 7 bases. Germline V gives CDR1 DFQATT, CDR2 SNEGSKA (reference sequence). This CDR3 comprises 13 residues. J gave up 2 bases and V 7 bases, and 8 bases lay outside the gene matches. CDR3 bases: TGCAGTGTCGGGACAGTTGAAGCCTACGAGCAGTACTTC. Residues: CSVGTVEAYEQYF.

The V gene is TRBV27, the J gene TRBJ2-3, with 11 bases lining up with TRBD2. Germline V gene sequence: CDR1 MNHEY, CDR2 SMNVEV (reference sequence). J gave up 4 bases and V 8 bases, and 5 bases lay outside the gene matches. The CDR3 extends over 14 amino acids. CDR3 region: CASGTSGSADTQYF. DNA of the CDR3: TGTGCCAGCGGCACTAGCGGGAGTGCAGATACGCAGTATTTT.

The CDR3 DNA reads as TGTGCCAGCAGTCCAACAGGGTTGGACTATGGCTACACCTTC. Encoded protein: CASSPTGLDYGYTF. The J gene is TRBJ1-2, the V gene TRBV27, with D tentatively TRBD1 (6 bases). This CDR3 has 14 residues. Germline loops: CDR1 MNHEY, CDR2 SMNVEV (reference sequence). Trimming stripped 5 bases from V and 3 bases from J, with 13 bases between.

The table lists this clonotype with a count of one. The chain combines TRBV27 with TRBJ1-1; 7 bases match TRBD1. CDR1 and CDR2 from the germline V gene are MNHEY and SMNVEV (reference sequence). Trimming took 7 bases from V and 5 from J; bases not matched to a gene: 10. The CDR3 is made up of 14 amino acids. The CDR3 loop reads CASTPGQGGTEAFF. Written as DNA, the CDR3 is TGTGCCAGCACTCCGGGGCAGGGGGGAACTGAAGCTTTCTTT.

V is TRBV6-6 and J is TRBJ2-7; TRBD2 is a possible D gene (5 bases). The V end lost 7 bases, the J end lost 7 bases, and 11 bases lay between the germline ends. The germline CDR1 and CDR2 sequences are MNHNY and SVGAGI (reference sequence). The CDR3 runs to 11 residues. The CDR3 here is CASTSGGEQYF. Here the CDR3 DNA reads TGTGCCAGCACTTCCGGAGGAGAGCAGTACTTC.

The genes are TRBV30 and TRBJ1-1; D gene ambiguous. Looked up from germline, CDR1 is GTSNPN and CDR2 is SVGIG (reference sequence). The CDR3 sequence is 13 residues long. The V and J ends lost 1 base and 0 bases respectively, with 6 bases between them. The CDR3: CAWSAAVNTEAFF. The DNA for the CDR3 is TGTGCCTGGAGTGCGGCGGTGAACACTGAAGCTTTCTTT.

The J gene is TRBJ1-2, the V gene TRBV30; TRBD1 matches 8 bases. V shed 5 bases, J shed 3 bases, and the junction held 8 bases outside the gene matches. Germline V CDR1 and CDR2: GTSNPN, SVGIG (reference sequence). The CDR3 has 14 residues. The CDR3 sequence: CAWAEDRVDYGYTF. The CDR3 nucleotides are TGTGCCTGGGCGGAGGACAGGGTTGACTATGGCTACACCTTC.

DNA for the CDR3: TGTGCCAGCAGCGTGACAGGGGGAAACACCGGGGAGCTGTTTTTT. Its translation: CASSVTGGNTGELFF. V and J are TRBV9 and TRBJ2-2, with 9 bases that match TRBD1. Germline assignment: CDR1 SGDLS and CDR2 YYNGEE. The CDR3 has 15 residues. V gave up 2 bases and J gave up 2 bases; unmatched junction bases: 1.

V is TRBV7-8 and J is TRBJ2-3; D gene ambiguous. Per germline, CDR1 SGHVS and CDR2 FQNEAQ. Between the trimmed V and J ends, which lost 0 bases and 6 bases, there was a span of 10 bases. This CDR3 is built from 14 residues. The CDR3 DNA sequence: TGTGCCAGCAGCTTAGCGAGCCCCGGGGATACGCAGTATTTT. It specifies CASSLASPGDTQYF.

The rearrangement uses TRBV7-9 and TRBJ1-1, with TRBD1 as a possible D gene (6 bases). The germline CDR1 and CDR2 sequences are SEHNR and FQNEAQ (reference sequence). The CDR3 is 13 amino acids. With 3 bases removed from V and 7 bases from J, the gap between germline ends came to 12 bases. The CDR3 loop reads CASSLTGRFEAFF. The CDR3 region has the DNA TGTGCCAGCAGCTTGACAGGACGGTTTGAAGCTTTCTTT.

The chain couples TRBV29-1 to TRBJ2-7; the match to TRBD2 covers 7 bases. With 5 bases clipped from V and 2 bases from J, the junction kept 21 bases outside the gene matches. Germline lookup yields CDR1 SQVTM and CDR2 ANQGSEA. This CDR3 is built from 18 residues. Here the CDR3 reads CSVIEGGFFSVLTYEQYF. The CDR3 DNA is TGCAGCGTTATAGAGGGAGGGTTCTTCTCTGTCCTAACCTACGAGCAGTACTTC.

V gene TRBV2 combines with J gene TRBJ2-1, with TRBD2 identical over 9 bases. The germline gives CDR1 SNHLY, CDR2 FYNNEI. The CDR3 totals 16 residues. After removal of 3 bases from V and 2 bases from J, the junction contained 5 bases not matched to a gene. CDR3 sequence reads: CASSEIAGGPYNEQFF. DNA of the CDR3: TGTGCCAGCAGTGAGATCGCGGGAGGGCCCTACAATGAGCAGTTCTTC.

V is TRBV20-1 and J is TRBJ1-6; no reliable D call. Germline assignment: CDR1 DFQATT and CDR2 SNEGSKA (reference sequence). Between the trimmed V and J ends, which lost 3 bases and 5 bases, there was a span of 14 bases. CDR3 length: 15 residues. Here the CDR3 DNA reads TGCAGTGCTAGTGACGTCCGGAGGGATAATTCACCCCTCCACTTT. Translating gives CSASDVRRDNSPLHF.

The chain combines TRBV20-1 with TRBJ2-7, with TRBD1 matching over 8 bases. Losses at the gene ends were 1 base for V and 1 base for J; bases not matched to a gene: 9. This CDR3 contains 16 residues. Germline values: CDR1 DFQATT, CDR2 SNEGSKA (reference sequence). This CDR3 is CSARGPQGAFSYEQYF. The CDR3 DNA follows: TGCAGTGCTAGAGGCCCTCAGGGGGCCTTTTCCTACGAGCAGTACTTC.

This rearrangement joins TRBV4-2 to TRBJ2-1; 11 nucleotides agree with TRBD2. The CDR3 runs 14 residues. V was pared by 2 bases and J by 8 bases, with 2 bases of the junction left unmatched. Germline assignment: CDR1 LGHNA and CDR2 YNFKEQ. The CDR3 region has the DNA TGTGCCAGCAGCCAAACTAGCGGGAGAGATGAGCAGTTCTTC. This encodes CASSQTSGRDEQFF.

V is TRBV27 and J is TRBJ2-5; D is undetermined. CDR3 length equals 15 residues. V was trimmed by 3 bases and J by 7 bases, leaving 18 bases between them. CDR1 MNHEY and CDR2 SMNVEV come from the germline V gene (reference sequence). CDR3 amino acids: CASSLTSRAFRTQYF. DNA of the CDR3: TGTGCCAGCAGTTTGACCTCTAGAGCGTTTCGGACCCAGTACTTC.

The rearrangement joins TRBV4-3 to TRBJ2-3; D is ambiguous. The CDR3 is 15 residues long. Germline CDR1 reads LGHNA; CDR2 reads YSLEER. V lost 0 bases, J lost 0 bases, and 7 bases lay in between. DNA of the CDR3: TGCGCCAGCAGCCAAGAGGTTCCGAGCACAGATACGCAGTATTTT. It encodes CASSQEVPSTDTQYF.

The gene calls are TRBV20-1 and TRBJ2-5, with D possibly matching TRBD2 (5 bases). This CDR3 has 14 amino acids. The germline CDR1 and CDR2 sequences are DFQATT and SNEGSKA (reference sequence). V was pared by 3 bases and J by 7 bases, with 18 bases between. DNA for the CDR3: TGCAGTGCTAGTGCGGGTATACTTAGTCGGACCCAGTACTTC. Translated, it gives CSASAGILSRTQYF.

The chain employs TRBV7-8 and TRBJ1-5; D call uncertain. The CDR3 totals 16 residues. Trimming removed 1 base at V and 0 bases at J, with 10 bases between. Germline V gene data show CDR1 as SGHVS and CDR2 as FQNEAQ. The CDR3 region has the DNA TGTGCCAGCAGCTTAGTACCCCCTGATAGCAATCAGCCCCAGCATTTT. Translating gives CASSLVPPDSNQPQHF.

V gene TRBV5-1 combines with J gene TRBJ1-5; D is possibly TRBD1 (5 bases). Trimming left V 4 bases short and J 7 bases short, with 21 bases between. The CDR3 sequence is 16 residues long. Germline CDR1 SGHRS, CDR2 YFSETQ. CDR3 bases: TGCGCCAGCAGCCACAGGACCGATTTATCGGGGCAGCCCCAGCATTTT. This translates into CASSHRTDLSGQPQHF.

The gene calls are TRBV30 and TRBJ2-4; no reliable D call. Germline V CDR1 and CDR2: GTSNPN, SVGIG (reference sequence). The CDR3 runs to 12 residues. V was shortened by 2 bases and J by 5 bases, with 7 bases between the two germline ends. CDR3 coding DNA: TGTGCCTGGAGTAACAGACAAAACATTCAGTACTTC. Protein: CAWSNRQNIQYF.

The J gene is TRBJ2-3, the V gene TRBV12-3 or TRBV12-4, with D maybe TRBD1 (5 bases). V lost 6 bases and J lost 3, with 13 bases in between. The length of the CDR3 is 14 residues. The CDR3 reads CASRAGFRTDTQYF. The CDR3, as DNA: TGTGCCAGCAGAGCAGGGTTTAGGACAGATACGCAGTATTTT.

This clonotype was observed a single time. The chain carries TRBV5-4 and TRBJ1-1, with a possible D match to TRBD1 (5 bases). Per the germline V gene, CDR1 is SGHNT and CDR2 is YYREEE (reference sequence). Deletions cut 6 bases from V and 3 bases from J, with 18 bases between. The CDR3 is 15 amino acids. The CDR3 loop is CASTAWGVHHTEAFF. CDR3 nucleotide sequence: TGTGCCAGCACCGCTTGGGGGGTGCACCACACTGAAGCTTTCTTT.

The CDR3 DNA reads TGTGCCTGGAGTGTAAGGCCGCTCGAGCAGTACTTC. This gives the protein CAWSVRPLEQYF. The gene calls are TRBV30 and TRBJ2-7, with D unclear. Germline V CDR1 and CDR2: GTSNPN, SVGIG (reference sequence). Trimming stripped 0 bases from V and 6 bases from J, with 9 bases between. This CDR3 spans 12 amino acids.

The chain employs TRBV7-6 and TRBJ1-4; tentative D call: TRBD1 (5 bases). V lost 1 base to trimming and J lost 7 bases, with 13 bases between them. This CDR3 region has 15 residues. Per the germline V gene, CDR1 is SGHVS and CDR2 is FNYEAQ. CDR3 amino acids: CASSLVGGQSEKLFF. In DNA form, the CDR3 reads TGTGCCAGCAGCTTAGTCGGGGGTCAGAGTGAAAAACTGTTTTTT.

The chain is built from TRBV20-1 and TRBJ2-2; no reliable D call. CDR1 and CDR2 (germline): DFQATT, SNEGSKA (reference sequence). The CDR3 loop spans 16 amino acids. V gave up 1 base and J gave up 1 base, with 13 bases separating them. The CDR3 region has the DNA TGCAGTGCTAGAGTGGTCAGTGAACAGAACACCGGGGAGCTGTTTTTT. This encodes CSARVVSEQNTGELFF.

This sequence joins TRBV21-1 and TRBJ2-3. TRBV21-1 represents a pseudogene. This CDR3 has 13 residues. CDR3 residues: CASSQKHKDTQYF. CDR3 DNA sequence: TGTGCCAGCAGCCAAAAACATAAAGATACGCAGTATTTT.

This chain links TRBV12-3 or TRBV12-4 with TRBJ2-1; D gene unclear. The V end was cut by 2 bases, the J end by 5 bases, with 7 bases between. The CDR3 sequence is 13 residues long. CDR3 DNA: TGTGCCAGCAGTTTAATAGATAACAATGAGCAGTTCTTC. Protein product: CASSLIDNNEQFF.

This rearrangement joins TRBV20-1 to TRBJ1-2, with a possible D match to TRBD1 (5 bases). Germline values: CDR1 DFQATT, CDR2 SNEGSKA (reference sequence). V dropped 0 bases and J dropped 6 bases, with 11 bases sitting between them. This CDR3 comprises 13 residues. The CDR3 DNA reads as TGCAGTGCTAGAGATTGGCAGGGACATGGCTACACCTTC. It yields the protein CSARDWQGHGYTF.